These 18 T cell receptor beta chains were sequenced from one sample in a study of T cells in Graves' hyperthyroidism and ophthalmopathy. Amplified regions were TCR beta CDR3 sequences from RNA transcripts. The HTBI primer set was used in a first-round RT-PCR of the TCR CDR3. One entry per CDR3 protein, called by TCRdb with MiXCR from the multiplex PCR reads. Among fewer than 900,000 distinct CDR3 sequences listed, around 20% were seen once. The sequencing input was blood. The receptors were gathered from a woman aged 50 to 60 with Graves' hyperthyroidism that later progressed to Graves' ophthalmopathy.

This clonotype occurred a few times. V and J are TRBV19 and TRBJ2-2; TRBD2 matches 16 bases. With 5 bases clipped from V and 5 bases from J, the junction kept 8 bases outside the gene matches. Germline values: CDR1 LNHDA, CDR2 SQIVND (reference sequence). This CDR3 contains 18 residues. CDR3 region: CASSDPGLAGGPTGELFF. CDR3 DNA: TGTGCCAGTAGTGATCCGGGACTAGCGGGGGGGCCGACCGGGGAGCTGTTTTTT.

The table lists this clonotype with many counts. The chain employs TRBV6-1 and TRBJ1-2, with TRBD1 as a possible D gene (6 bases). The V gene's germline CDR1 is MNHNS and CDR2 SASEGT. There are 14 residues in the CDR3. The V and J ends lost 6 bases and 2 bases respectively, with 13 bases between them. CDR3 protein: CASRSGTSNYGYTF. The CDR3 DNA reads as TGTGCCAGCAGATCGGGGACATCCAACTATGGCTACACCTTC.

This clonotype turned up a few times. The chain couples TRBV5-1 to TRBJ1-4, with D uncertain. Trimming pared 0 bases from V and 8 bases from J, leaving 14 bases between. The germline V gene has CDR1 SGHRS and CDR2 YFSETQ. This CDR3 has 15 amino acids. The CDR3 sequence: CASSLAGGVTEKLFF. In nucleotides, the CDR3 is TGCGCCAGCAGCTTGGCGGGCGGGGTTACAGAAAAACTGTTTTTT. Complete variable domain (other parts from reference TRBV5-1 and TRBJ1-4): KAGVTQTPRYLIKTRGQQVTLSCSPISGHRSVSWYQQTPGQGLQFLFEYFSETQRNKGNFPGRFSGRQFSNSRSEMNVSTLELGDSALYLCASSLAGGVTEKLFFGSGTQLSVL.

The chain couples TRBV20-1 to TRBJ2-7; 9 nucleotides agree with TRBD2. CDR1 DFQATT and CDR2 SNEGSKA come from the germline V gene (reference sequence). V lost 6 bases and J lost 1; bases outside the gene matches: 4. This CDR3 spans 13 amino acids. This CDR3 reads CSAALAGSYEQYF. The DNA of the CDR3 is TGCAGTGCCGCACTAGCGGGTTCCTACGAGCAGTACTTC.

This clonotype was counted at least ten times. The chain joins TRBV13 to TRBJ2-7, with unresolved D. There are 12 residues in the CDR3. Germline V gene sequence: CDR1 PRHDT, CDR2 FYEKMQ (reference sequence). V shed 5 bases and J shed 3 bases, with 8 bases lying between them. The CDR3, as DNA: TGTGCCAGCAGCGACGGAAACTACGAGCAGTACTTC. This codes for CASSDGNYEQYF.

This clonotype was observed many times. V and J are TRBV3-1 and TRBJ1-2; a possible D gene is TRBD1 (6 bases). The CDR3 contains 14 residues. Trimming took off 5 bases at V and 4 bases at J, with 14 bases between the two ends. Per germline, CDR1 LGHDT and CDR2 YNNKEL (reference sequence). CDR3 bases: TGTGCCAGCAGCACCGCGACAGGATCCTATGGCTACACCTTC. This translates into CASSTATGSYGYTF. Together with reference TRBV3-1 and TRBJ1-2, the CDR3 gives the full variable domain: DTAVSQTPKYLVTQMGNDKSIKCEQNLGHDTMYWYKQDSKKFLKIMFSYNNKELIINETVPNRFSPKSPDKAHLNLHINSLELGDSAVYFCASSTATGSYGYTFGSGTRLTVV.

This clonotype was recorded a few times. The V gene is TRBV6-6, the J gene TRBJ2-3; D unclear. CDR1 MNHNY and CDR2 SVGAGI come from the germline V gene (reference sequence). The CDR3 length is 14 residues. V gave up 2 bases and J gave up 5 bases, with 11 bases separating them. CDR3 sequence: CASSYGRAQDTQYF. In nucleotides, the CDR3 is TGTGCCAGCAGTTACGGCCGGGCGCAAGATACGCAGTATTTT.

In its sample, this clonotype was seen a few times. The chain has TRBV20-1 and TRBJ2-5; 9 nucleotides line up with TRBD1. J was trimmed by 4 bases and V by 3 bases; bases with no gene match: 6. Germline V lookup: CDR1 DFQATT, CDR2 SNEGSKA (reference sequence). This CDR3 is built from 14 residues. The CDR3 is CSASGDRALETQYF. As DNA, the CDR3 is TGCAGTGCTAGCGGGGACAGGGCCTTAGAGACCCAGTACTTC.

There are many counts of this clonotype. The chain joins TRBV27 to TRBJ1-2, with 7 bases identical to TRBD1. Trimming took 3 bases from V and 3 from J; bases not matched to a gene: 4. The germline V gene has CDR1 MNHEY and CDR2 SMNVEV (reference sequence). The CDR3 covers 14 residues. DNA for the CDR3: TGTGCCAGCAGTTTTGGACAGGAACACTATGGCTACACCTTC. Translating gives CASSFGQEHYGYTF.

The chain is built from TRBV14 and TRBJ2-1; D may match TRBD1 or TRBD2 (5 bases each). The length of the CDR3 is 14 residues. Germline V gene sequence: CDR1 SGHDN, CDR2 FVKESK. The V end lost 4 bases, the J end lost 8 bases, and 15 bases lay between the germline ends. CDR3 loop: CASSPRGLAYEQFF. CDR3 DNA: TGTGCCAGCAGCCCCCGGGGCCTTGCCTATGAGCAGTTCTTC.

This clonotype was seen only a few times. The chain joins TRBV7-9 to TRBJ2-4, with D hard to call. The ends were cut back, 6 bases at V and 8 bases at J, with 11 bases in the middle. The germline CDR1 and CDR2 sequences are SEHNR and FQNEAQ (reference sequence). This CDR3 comprises 12 residues. The DNA of the CDR3 is TGTGCCAGCAGTCTACACGAGGACATTCAGTACTTC. This translates into CASSLHEDIQYF.

This clonotype was seen more than once but under ten times. The rearrangement links TRBV7-9 to TRBJ2-3; 7 bases are shared with TRBD1. V shed 3 bases and J 0 bases; nucleotides not matched to a gene: 3. Germline-derived CDR1 and CDR2 are SEHNR and FQNEAQ (reference sequence). The CDR3 spans 15 residues. The DNA for the CDR3 is TGTGCCAGCAGCTTCCGGGACAGTAGCACAGATACGCAGTATTTT. Amino acids: CASSFRDSSTDTQYF.

The count of this clonotype is one. The chain joins TRBV7-9 to TRBJ1-2; the match to TRBD1 covers 10 bases. The V gene's germline CDR1 is SEHNR and CDR2 FQNEAQ (reference sequence). The ends lost 8 bases at V and 8 bases at J; junction bases unmatched: 14. The length of the CDR3 is 15 residues. In nucleotides, the CDR3 is TGTGCCAGCGAGGACGCCCGGGACAGGGGATTCGGCTACACCTTC. Amino acid sequence: CASEDARDRGFGYTF.

This clonotype came up a few times. This chain joins TRBV3-1 and TRBJ1-4; 8 positions agree with TRBD1. This CDR3 region has 15 residues. Trimming removed 5 bases from V and 2 bases from J; junction bases left unmatched: 4. Germline V gives CDR1 LGHDT, CDR2 YNNKEL (reference sequence). The CDR3 coding sequence is TGTGCCAGCAGCGGGCAGGGGGCGACTAATGAAAAACTGTTTTTT. It encodes CASSGQGATNEKLFF.

The rearrangement joins TRBV27 to TRBJ2-5; D call uncertain. The CDR3 contains 16 residues. CDR1 and CDR2 (germline): MNHEY, SMNVEV (reference sequence). V lost 2 bases and J lost 6, with 19 bases in between. The CDR3, as DNA: TGTGCCAGCAGTTTACCCCGTGAGTGCTTGGTAAAGACCCAGTACTTC. Translation gives CASSLPRECLVKTQYF.

The rearrangement joins TRBV10-3 to TRBJ1-3; no definite D call. The CDR3 covers 16 residues. The ends were cut back, 0 bases at V and 2 bases at J, with 11 bases in the middle. CDR1 ENHRY and CDR2 SYGVKD come from the germline V gene. The CDR3 region is CAISESTGVTGNTIYF. Here the CDR3 DNA reads TGTGCCATCAGTGAGTCGACTGGGGTAACTGGAAACACCATATATTTT.

The chain is built from TRBV6-2 or TRBV6-3 and TRBJ2-7; D gene ambiguous. Germline V gene lookup returns CDR1 MNHEY and CDR2 SVGEGT. V dropped 2 bases and J dropped 4 bases, with 9 bases sitting between them. This CDR3 has 13 residues. CDR3 DNA sequence: TGTGCCAGCAGTTACGGTTCCCTTTACGAGCAGTACTTC. Protein product: CASSYGSLYEQYF.

This clonotype was detected only a few times. As DNA, the CDR3 is TGCAGCGTTGAAACGGGACAGGGCTACGAGCAGTACTTC. Its protein product is CSVETGQGYEQYF. V gene TRBV29-1 combines with J gene TRBJ2-7, with TRBD1 identical over 9 bases. From germline, CDR1 is SQVTM and CDR2 ANQGSEA. Unmatched junction bases numbered 2, after V lost 2 bases and J lost 3 bases. The CDR3 extends over 13 amino acids.